This T cell receptor (beta chain) was recorded in a study of T cell repertoires in cytomegalovirus infection. To note about this clonotype: Its antigen is not known.

Study-wide results and limits: Using cumulative public TCR beta family frequency, the authors identified those who carried CMV together with the relevant HLA.

MiXCR was run by TCRdb on the reads, yielding one entry per CDR3 protein. The sample has tens of thousands of distinct CDR3 sequences, around 37% seen once. The source of this sequence is a human donor in good health (CMV status not recorded). Some clones in this sample may be carry-over from other donors' samples. The sequences come from CD8+ T cells from cultured PBMCs, collected from culture after CMV antigen stimulation.

CDR3 sequence: CASSRGYTEAFF. CDR3 bases: TGTGCCAGTTCCCGGGGCTACACTGAAGCTTTCTTT. The chain employs TRBV19 and TRBJ1-1; the D gene is possibly TRBD1 (5 bases). The V end was cut by 8 bases, the J end by 3 bases, with 10 bases between. The V gene's germline CDR1 is LNHDA and CDR2 SQIVND (reference sequence). CDR3 length: 12 residues.